This T cell receptor beta chain was documented in a study of cytomegalovirus exposure and HLA in healthy donors. Study observations and caveats: What a later analysis reportedly showed was that an Asian-associated ancestry cluster had fewer N-insertions than the approximately 700-donor mean. Presence/absence comparisons presumed near-even sequencing depth among donors.

The CDR3 has 13 amino acids. Germline V gives CDR1 GTSNPN, CDR2 SVGIG (reference sequence). After removal of 3 bases from V and 6 bases from J, the junction contained 5 bases not matched to a gene. This clone was recorded only once. What it recognizes is unknown. In the PCR, 60 Vbeta and 13 Jbeta primers were used. Some clones are missing from TCRdb's copy, which holds only in-frame ones; the method was immunoSEQ multiplex PCR. The sample has around 200,000 clones, roughly 82% seen once. Unrecorded immune exposure was likely among donors, who were nominally healthy when sampled. V gene TRBV30 combines with J gene TRBJ2-7; 10 bases fit TRBD1. This sequence was found in a girl aged 2-9 years in good health and CMV-seropositive. The sample comprised PBMCs. The CDR3: CAWSRGTGVEQYF. DNA for the CDR3: TGTGCCTGGAGCAGAGGGACAGGGGTCGAGCAGTACTTC. The complete variable domain, with remaining parts taken from reference TRBV30 and TRBJ2-7, reads SQTIHQWPATLVQPVGSPLSLECTVEGTSNPNLYWYRQAAGRGLQLLFYSVGIGQISSEVPQNLSASRPQDRQFILSSKKLLLSDSGFYLCAWSRGTGVEQYFGPGTRLTVT.